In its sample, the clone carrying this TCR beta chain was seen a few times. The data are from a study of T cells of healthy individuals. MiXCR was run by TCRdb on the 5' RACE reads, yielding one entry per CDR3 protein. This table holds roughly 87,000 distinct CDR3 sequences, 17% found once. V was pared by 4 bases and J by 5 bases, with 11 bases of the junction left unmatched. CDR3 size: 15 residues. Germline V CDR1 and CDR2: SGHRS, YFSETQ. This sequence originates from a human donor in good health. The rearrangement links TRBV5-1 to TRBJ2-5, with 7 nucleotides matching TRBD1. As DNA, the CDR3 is TGCGCCAGCAGCACCCGACAGGGCACGGGGGAGACCCAGTACTTC. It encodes CASSTRQGTGETQYF.